The sequence of this T cell receptor beta chain was determined in a study of cytotoxic CD8 clonotypes in ibrutinib-treated CLL. Study background: Specimens for response were gathered following a median around a year of therapy, spanning 6 to 36. On average, around 85,000 productive rearrangements and 255,043 productive templates per sample.

The method was immunoSEQ multiplex PCR; TCRdb's version includes in-frame clones alone and lacks a portion of them. The sample includes about 140,000 clones, 70% to 90% of them seen just once. About this clone: As yet, its antigen is unknown.

The CDR3 extends over 13 amino acids. V lost 6 bases to trimming and J lost 10 bases, with 17 bases between them. Germline values: CDR1 KGHSH, CDR2 LQKENI. General study findings and limits: Clonality was elevated at ibrutinib response and had returned toward baseline at progression. The study found baseline clonality above age-matched healthy donors, tracking circulating CD8+ T-cell counts.

The chain carries TRBV18 and TRBJ2-3; TRBD2 is a possible D gene (5 bases). The sample consisted of PBMCs, taken after 36 months of ibrutinib treatment. The sequence was collected from a human donor with chronic lymphocytic leukemia. The chain's CDR3 is CASSPVGDEAQYF. DNA of the CDR3: TGTGCCAGCTCCCCTGTCGGGGATGAGGCGCAGTATTTT.